Below are 13 T cell receptor beta chains sequenced from a single sample in a study of blood T cells in healthy people across ages. Together with a sample-barcoded 5' primer, a J-beta primer mix was included in a second PCR lasting roughly 6 to 12 cycles. MiXCR, applied by TCRdb to the 5' RACE reads, yields one record per CDR3 protein. The sample holds some 930,000 distinct CDR3 sequences; approximately 32% are singletons and the top ten take approximately 10%. These data are also associated with another study on T cells of mothers and their children.

Input material: blood. All receptors come from a woman between 35 and 50 years old in good health.

V gene TRBV6-1 combines with J gene TRBJ1-5, with 8 bases aligning to TRBD1. Germline CDR1 MNHNS, CDR2 SASEGT. CDR3 length equals 14 residues. V lost 6 bases and J lost 3; bases outside the gene matches: 4. In DNA form, the CDR3 reads TGTGCCAGCAGGATCAGGGGGCACAATCAGCCCCAGCATTTT. It encodes CASRIRGHNQPQHF.

This clonotype was found a few times. The V call is TRBV7-9, the J call TRBJ2-5, with 8 bases lining up with TRBD1. The CDR3 loop spans 17 amino acids. The germline gives CDR1 SEHNR, CDR2 FQNEAQ (reference sequence). V shed 5 bases, J shed 4 bases, and the junction held 15 bases outside the gene matches. The CDR3 loop is CASSTTGQGWIRETQYF. Here the CDR3 DNA reads TGTGCCAGCAGCACTACAGGACAGGGTTGGATTCGAGAGACCCAGTACTTC. Using reference TRBV7-9 and TRBJ2-5 for the parts outside the CDR3, the full variable domain is DTGVSQNPRHKITKRGQNVTFRCDPISEHNRLYWYRQTLGQGPEFLTYFQNEAQLEKSRLLSDRFSAERPKGSFSTLEIQRTEQGDSAMYLCASSTTGQGWIRETQYFGPGTRLLVL.

Many counts were recorded for this clonotype. The V call is TRBV4-3, the J call TRBJ2-5; either TRBD1 or TRBD2 may fit D (7 bases each). Between the trimmed V and J ends, which lost 0 bases and 5 bases, there was a span of 19 bases. The length of the CDR3 is 17 residues. Germline V CDR1 and CDR2: LGHNA, YSLEER. CDR3 DNA: TGCGCCAGCAGCCAAGAAAGTCGCCAGGGGGGAGGGGAGACCCAGTACTTC. Its translation is CASSQESRQGGGETQYF.

J is TRBJ1-2 and V is TRBV12-3 or TRBV12-4; D gene ambiguous. Trimming took off 7 bases at V and 2 bases at J, with 17 bases between the two ends. The CDR3 loop spans 15 amino acids. The CDR3 bases are TGTGCCAGCACCCCGAACAGCGGGCCAAACTATGGCTACACCTTC. It codes for CASTPNSGPNYGYTF.

Points on this clonotype: Possible read error: a much larger clone is one base away. The chain is built from TRBV29-1 and TRBJ2-1, with TRBD1 matching over 12 bases. The DNA end lines up better with TRBJ2-7; the J call may be wrong. Germline loops: CDR1 SQVTM, CDR2 ANQGSEA. The CDR3 has 14 amino acids. Written as DNA, the CDR3 is TGCAGCGTGACCGGGACAGGGGGCTACAATGAGCAGTACTTC. Translating it yields CSVTGTGGYNEQYF.

This sequence joins TRBV18 and TRBJ2-1; TRBD1 might be the D (6 bases). The last part of the DNA fits TRBJ2-7 better; the J call may be wrong. The CDR3 loop spans 15 amino acids. Germline V gene lookup returns CDR1 KGHSH and CDR2 LQKENI. CDR3 residues: CASSLRQETYNEQYF. The DNA of the CDR3 is TGTGCCAGCTCACTCCGACAGGAAACCTACAATGAGCAGTACTTC.

This clonotype has just a few counts. The rearrangement links TRBV30 to TRBJ2-7, with TRBD1 matching over 8 bases. In germline, CDR1 is GTSNPN, CDR2 SVGIG (reference sequence). With V trimmed by 2 bases and J by 2 bases, 8 bases remained unmatched. This CDR3 has 15 amino acids. CDR3 coding DNA: TGTGCCTGGAGTTTCCGGGACAGGAACACCTACGAGCAGTACTTC. Translating it yields CAWSFRDRNTYEQYF.

A remark on this clonotype: This may stem from a read error, because a much larger clone lies one nucleotide away. The chain has TRBV6-1 and TRBJ2-1, with D tentatively TRBD2 (6 bases). With 3 bases removed from V and 10 bases from J, the gap between germline ends came to 19 bases. The CDR3 has 15 amino acids. Germline assignment: CDR1 MNHNS and CDR2 SASEGT. The CDR3 region is CASSDGTPAHYEQFF. The CDR3 DNA follows: TGTGCCAGCAGTGATGGGACTCCGGCGCACTACGAGCAGTTCTTC.

This rearrangement joins TRBV20-1 to TRBJ2-1; D uncertain. CDR1 DFQATT and CDR2 SNEGSKA come from the germline V gene (reference sequence). V was pared by 3 bases and J by 5 bases, with 11 bases between. CDR3 length: 13 amino acids. The CDR3 DNA reads as TGCAGTGCTAGTAGTCAGACGGACAATGAGCAGTTCTTC. Its protein is CSASSQTDNEQFF.

This clonotype has ten or more counts. The CDR3, as DNA: TGCGCCAGCAGCTCCTGGATCCAGGGCGGCTACGAGCAGTACTTC. It codes for CASSSWIQGGYEQYF. This chain links TRBV5-1 with TRBJ2-7; tentatively, D is TRBD1 (5 bases). V was clipped by 3 bases and J by 3 bases, with 16 bases between them. The CDR3 covers 15 residues. Germline V CDR1 and CDR2: SGHRS, YFSETQ.

The chain uses TRBV25-1 and TRBJ1-4, with a tentative D call TRBD1 (5 bases). Germline V gene sequence: CDR1 MGHDK, CDR2 SYGVNS. The CDR3 loop spans 16 amino acids. The ends were cut back, 7 bases at V and 8 bases at J, with 23 bases in the middle. CDR3 sequence reads: CASTPRFGAEEEKLFF. The CDR3 DNA sequence: TGTGCCAGCACACCCCGTTTTGGGGCCGAAGAAGAAAAACTGTTTTTT.

The rearrangement uses TRBV7-9 and TRBJ2-7; no firm D call. The CDR3 covers 14 residues. V lost 4 bases and J lost 4, with 14 bases in between. The germline V gene encodes CDR1 SEHNR and CDR2 FQNEAQ (reference sequence). This CDR3 reads CASSSSQDGYEQYF. The CDR3 nucleotides are TGTGCCAGCAGCTCATCCCAGGACGGATACGAGCAGTACTTC.

The chain combines TRBV6-1 with TRBJ1-2, with D tentatively TRBD1 (6 bases). V lost 2 bases and J 6 bases, leaving 13 bases between the germline ends. CDR1 is MNHNS, CDR2 SASEGT, per germline. There are 14 residues in the CDR3. The CDR3 nucleotides are TGTGCCAGCAGTGAACGGGGGGGCCGAGATGGCTACACCTTC. This codes for CASSERGGRDGYTF.